These T cell receptor beta chains were read from a single sample in a study of shared clonotypes between healthy human individuals. Libraries were prepared by immunoSEQ multiplex PCR; TCRdb keeps only in-frame clonotypes and omits some of them. This table holds about 2.3 million clones, approximately 90% found once. Sequencing was done on a sample of naive CD4+ T cells from PBMCs. The source of these receptors is a man between 18 and 29 years old in good health. Some clones in this sample may be carry-over from other donors' samples. Each CDR3 is given with its conserved first and last residue. D genes are given only for firm matches. Clone size, where shown, is once, few, many, or a class for clones that have expanded.

TRBJ1-4 | . | . | TRBV14 | CASSHLGKGGGEKLFF | TGTGCCAGCAGCCACCTAGGGAAGGGTGGCGGTGAAAAACTGTTTTTT
TRBJ1-5 | TRBD1 | once | TRBV5-1 | CASSPGQGRQPQHF | TGCGCCAGCAGCCCCGGACAGGGTCGACAGCCCCAGCATTTT
TRBJ2-3 | TRBD2 | once | TRBV11-3 | CASRRGLAGSGTDTQYF | TGTGCCAGCAGACGGGGACTAGCGGGAAGTGGCACAGATACGCAGTATTTT
TRBJ2-3 | TRBD1 | . | TRBV29-1 | CSVEKQGPTAQYF | TGCAGCGTCGAGAAACAGGGGCCGACGGCGCAATATTTT
TRBJ2-5 | TRBD2 | . | TRBV5-4 | CASSLRAGLQETQYF | TGTGCCAGCAGCTTGCGAGCGGGACTTCAAGAGACCCAGTACTTC
TRBJ1-1 | TRBD1 | . | TRBV12-5 | CASGTLDRGLVAFF | TGTGCTAGTGGTACCCTGGACAGGGGGCTGGTGGCTTTCTTT
TRBJ1-5 | TRBD1 | . | TRBV7-9 | CASSPDRVQPQHF | TGTGCCAGCAGCCCCGACAGGGTCCAGCCCCAGCATTTT
TRBJ2-5 | . | . | TRBV18 | CASSEVQGGPETQYF | TGTGCCAGCTCTGAGGTCCAGGGGGGGCCAGAGACCCAGTACTTC
TRBJ1-2 | TRBD1 | few | TRBV19 | CASTGTGFNYGYTF | TGTGCCAGTACTGGGACAGGGTTTAACTATGGCTACACCTTC
TRBJ2-5 | . | . | TRBV6-5 | CASSYSGGASETQYF | TGTGCCAGCAGTTACAGTGGGGGGGCCTCAGAGACCCAGTACTTC
TRBJ2-7 | . | . | TRBV5-1 | CASSLGQVNSYEQYF | TGCGCCAGCAGCTTGGGTCAGGTTAACTCCTACGAGCAGTACTTC
TRBJ1-5 | . | . | TRBV7-2 | CASSFGTNVLQPQHF | TGTGCCAGCAGCTTCGGGACAAACGTTTTACAGCCCCAGCATTTT
TRBJ1-2 | TRBD1 | . | TRBV7-8 | CASSRQGDYGYTF | TGTGCCAGCAGCCGACAGGGGGACTATGGCTACACCTTC
TRBJ1-4 | TRBD1 | . | TRBV5-1 | CASSAGGSGNEKLFF | TGCGCCAGCAGCGCAGGGGGTTCAGGGAATGAAAAACTGTTTTTT
TRBJ1-5 | . | . | TRBV6-6 | CASSPGAGYNQPQHF | TGTGCCAGCAGTCCCGGGGCGGGGTACAATCAGCCCCAGCATTTT
TRBJ1-3 | . | . | TRBV19 | CASSIYRDLNTIYF | TGTGCCAGTAGTATATATCGGGACCTGAACACCATATATTTT
TRBJ2-1 | . | . | TRBV7-8 | CASSTPGLGSLRFF | TGTGCCAGCAGTACACCAGGGCTCGGTTCACTTCGGTTCTTC
TRBJ2-7 | . | . | TRBV28 | CASSRTQSSYEQYF | TGTGCCAGCAGCCGGACGCAAAGCTCCTACGAGCAGTACTTC
TRBJ2-7 | TRBD1 | . | TRBV7-2 | CASSPTGGGSEQYF | TGTGCCAGCAGCCCGACAGGGGGCGGGAGCGAGCAGTACTTC
TRBJ2-7 | . | once | TRBV28 | CASRELYEQYF | TGTGCCAGCCGGGAGCTCTACGAGCAGTACTTC
TRBJ1-5 | TRBD1 | . | TRBV5-1 | CASSPGQGRQPQHF | TGCGCCAGCAGCCCGGGACAGGGGAGGCAGCCCCAGCATTTT
TRBJ2-1 | . | . | TRBV28 | CASSLRIGEQFF | TGTGCCAGCAGTTTACGGATTGGGGAGCAGTTCTTC
TRBJ2-3 | TRBD2 | . | TRBV11-3 | CASSPRPPGRGTDTQYF | TGTGCCAGCAGCCCTAGGCCCCCGGGGAGGGGCACAGATACGCAGTATTTT
TRBJ1-5 | . | . | TRBV6-1 | CASSVTDQPQHF | TGTGCCAGCAGTGTTACAGATCAGCCCCAGCATTTT
TRBJ2-3 | . | . | TRBV5-6 | CASSRDSHSTDTQYF | TGTGCCAGCAGCCGCGACAGTCACAGCACAGATACGCAGTATTTT
TRBJ1-4 | TRBD1 | . | TRBV19 | CASSTRGQGINEKLFF | TGTGCCAGTAGTACCCGCGGACAGGGGATTAATGAAAAACTGTTTTTT
TRBJ2-1 | TRBD1 | . | TRBV7-9 | CASSLVPGQGNEQFF | TGTGCCAGCAGCTTAGTTCCGGGACAGGGGAATGAGCAGTTCTTC
TRBJ2-1 | TRBD2 | once | TRBV7-9 | CASSFLAGPYNEQFF | TGTGCCAGCAGCTTCCTAGCGGGACCGTACAATGAGCAGTTCTTC
TRBJ1-1 | . | . | TRBV28 | CASSLPFRGGTEAFF | TGTGCCAGCAGTCTCCCTTTCAGGGGCGGGACTGAAGCTTTCTTT
TRBJ1-1 | . | . | TRBV7-9 | CASTGGNTEAFF | TGTGCCAGCACCGGGGGGAACACTGAAGCTTTCTTT
TRBJ1-1 | . | . | TRBV7-9 | CASSFGTGMEAFF | TGTGCCAGCAGCTTTGGAACAGGGATGGAAGCTTTCTTT
TRBJ2-7 | . | . | TRBV20-1 | CSARPGREQYF | TGCAGTGCTAGGCCGGGACGGGAGCAGTACTTC
TRBJ2-7 | . | . | TRBV7-3 | CASSLQGNHEQYF | TGTGCCAGCAGCTTACAAGGGAACCACGAGCAGTACTTC
TRBJ2-1 | . | once | TRBV28 | CASTNTGIRQFF | TGTGCCAGCACCAACACAGGGATCAGGCAGTTCTTC
TRBJ2-1 | . | . | TRBV6-6 | CASSYALGDWNEQFF | TGTGCCAGCAGTTATGCCTTGGGGGATTGGAATGAGCAGTTCTTC
TRBJ2-1 | . | . | TRBV28 | CASRGPGTVLAPQFF | TGTGCCAGCAGGGGCCCCGGGACGGTCCTCGCACCCCAGTTCTTC
TRBJ1-1 | TRBD1 | . | TRBV29-1 | CSALRGRNTEAFF | TGCAGCGCACTCAGGGGGCGGAACACTGAAGCTTTCTTT
TRBJ2-3 | . | . | TRBV5-1 | CASSLSTRGTDTQYF | TGCGCCAGCAGCTTGTCGACGAGGGGCACAGATACGCAGTATTTT
TRBJ2-6 | . | . | TRBV19 | CASSISSGANVLTF | TGTGCCAGTAGTATTTCCTCTGGGGCCAACGTCCTGACTTTC
TRBJ1-5 | . | . | TRBV28 | CASSIEGSGNQPQHF | TGTGCCAGCAGTATTGAGGGGTCTGGGAATCAGCCCCAGCATTTT
TRBJ2-2 | TRBD2 | once | TRBV19 | CASSTPGGRNTGELFF | TGTGCCAGTAGTACTCCCGGCGGGAGGAACACCGGGGAGCTGTTTTTT
TRBJ1-2 | TRBD1 | . | TRBV7-6 | CASSSQQGGNYGYTF | TGTGCCAGCAGCTCCCAACAGGGGGGAAACTATGGCTACACCTTC
TRBJ1-3 | . | . | TRBV2 | CASTPGGGGSGNTIYF | TGTGCCAGCACCCCAGGTGGCGGGGGCTCTGGAAACACCATATATTTT
TRBJ2-1 | . | . | TRBV30 | CAWRTRLAPLYNEQFF | TGTGCCTGGAGAACCCGGCTAGCGCCATTATACAATGAGCAGTTCTTC
TRBJ2-5 | TRBD2 | . | TRBV19 | CASSIRGSGRGETQYF | TGTGCCAGTAGTATACGAGGTAGCGGGAGAGGAGAGACCCAGTACTTC
TRBJ2-1 | TRBD1 | . | TRBV15 | CATSRRQGANEQFF | TGTGCCACCAGCAGGAGACAGGGGGCAAATGAGCAGTTCTTC
TRBJ1-2 | . | . | TRBV6-1 | CASTLWAGGYTF | TGTGCCAGCACCCTCTGGGCGGGTGGCTACACCTTC
TRBJ1-1 | . | . | TRBV10-3 | CAISAAPNTEAFF | TGTGCCATCAGTGCGGCACCGAACACTGAAGCTTTCTTT
TRBJ2-2 | . | . | TRBV7-7 | CASSLEGTGELFF | TGTGCCAGCAGCTTAGAGGGGACCGGGGAGCTGTTTTTT
TRBJ2-5 | TRBD1 | . | TRBV11-2 | CASSFGTGGAETQYF | TGTGCCAGCAGCTTCGGGACAGGGGGAGCGGAGACCCAGTACTTC
TRBJ1-3 | TRBD1 | once | TRBV6-1 | CASSSGTVSGNTIYF | TGTGCCAGCAGCTCCGGGACAGTCTCTGGAAACACCATATATTTT
TRBJ2-3 | . | . | TRBV2 | CASRPTPMGTDTQYF | TGTGCCAGCAGACCGACACCGATGGGAACAGATACGCAGTATTTT
TRBJ2-4 | TRBD2 | . | TRBV5-1 | CASSLTGTSGRDIQYF | TGCGCCAGCAGCCTAACCGGGACTAGCGGGAGGGACATTCAGTACTTC
TRBJ1-4 | . | . | TRBV28 | CASSLNGRLFF | TGTGCCAGCAGTTTAAATGGGAGACTGTTTTTT
TRBJ1-3 | . | few | TRBV4-1 | CASSQEDSQYF | TGCGCCAGCAGCCAAGAGGACAGTCAATATTTT